These T cell receptor beta chains were read from a single sample in a study of T cells in Graves' hyperthyroidism and ophthalmopathy. TCRdb processed the multiplex PCR reads anew with MiXCR; each CDR3 protein has one entry. The sample gives fewer than 400,000 distinct CDR3 sequences, 15% to 18% of which show up once; about 30% is in the top ten. Sequencing input: blood. The source is a young woman with Graves' hyperthyroidism that later progressed to Graves' ophthalmopathy. Both conserved end residues are part of each CDR3. The size of a clone is reported for some rows only, either as once, few or many, or as a class for expanded clones.

TRBV7-8	many	TRBJ2-3	CASSLEAGGWESDTQYF
TRBV27	many	TRBJ2-5	CASSKGTAQYF
TRBV18	.	TRBJ1-1	CATGQGSDTEAFF
TRBV28	.	TRBJ1-1	CASRTVQGWGTEAFF
TRBV28	many	TRBJ1-4	CASSLLGVGEKLFF
TRBV20-1	many	TRBJ2-7	CSARESGTGEDEQYF
TRBV6-6	many	TRBJ2-7	CASSYSDYASYEQYF
TRBV11-2	.	TRBJ1-3	CASRSLRSSGNTIYF
TRBV20-1	few	TRBJ2-1	CSAHHEGRVNEQFF
TRBV27	few	TRBJ2-1	CASSLPTGEQFF
TRBV27	many	TRBJ2-3	CASSLVSSADTQYF
TRBV30	many	TRBJ2-7	CAWSVLAFTYEQYF
TRBV2	.	TRBJ2-2	CASSVERTRNTGELFF
TRBV7-9	many	TRBJ2-7	CASSLAGTGRYYEQYF
TRBV6-2/TRBV6-3	.	TRBJ1-1	CATTRTGGTEAFF
TRBV5-6	few	TRBJ2-5	CASSRGIGETQYF
TRBV7-2	.	TRBJ2-5	CASSLVTGRPQYF
TRBV20-1	many	TRBJ2-3	CSAPKTSGASDTQYF
TRBV5-1	many	TRBJ1-1	CASSPPKGLNTEAFF
TRBV9	.	TRBJ2-1	CASSPGLAGGGQFF
TRBV20-1	many	TRBJ2-5	CSAFPTAGQQETQYF
TRBV28	many	TRBJ1-5	CASSPRQGLSSQPQHF
TRBV7-9	.	TRBJ2-2	CASRSMGQGGSGELFF
TRBV20-1	many	TRBJ2-5	CSARRQGQTQYF
TRBV2	.	TRBJ2-5	CASRSPLADIQETQYF
TRBV27	few	TRBJ2-4	CASSLLDNKNIQYF
TRBV24-1	many	TRBJ2-3	CATSEGSASATDTQYF
TRBV20-1	many	TRBJ1-1	CSVATGTTEAFF
TRBV20-1	once	TRBJ1-6	CSAPSPGQGSSSYNPPLHF
TRBV2	many	TRBJ2-2	CASRGGQGSDTGELFF
TRBV19	few	TRBJ2-1	CASSIDGTGETPYNEQFF
TRBV27	many	TRBJ2-1	CASSNIQVYPSSYNEQFF
TRBV6-1	.	TRBJ2-1	CARSTGLAGGPWGEQFF
TRBV7-7	few	TRBJ2-1	CASSRGLAGGPDNEQFF
TRBV20-1	many	TRBJ2-1	CSARERNEQFF
TRBV29-1	.	TRBJ2-3	CSVEDPSSREADTQYF
TRBV10-3	many	TRBJ1-2	CAISEPPRVRGSSGYTF
TRBV20-1	many	TRBJ2-2	CSAKTTGELFF
TRBV9	many	TRBJ2-7	CASSPRTDAYEQYF
TRBV18	many	TRBJ2-7	CASSPGQGGAYEQYF
TRBV20-1	many	TRBJ2-3	CSATRTSGSADTQYF
TRBV9	.	TRBJ2-1	CASSEGILAGAHEQFF
TRBV12-3/TRBV12-4	many	TRBJ1-5	CASSYGGGGFQPQHF
TRBV4-1	few	TRBJ1-4	CASSHGRPNEKLFF
TRBV4-2	many	TRBJ2-1	CASSQGDRGLHEQFF
TRBV19	.	TRBJ2-7	CASSPKGTVGYEQYF
TRBV18	many	TRBJ1-4	CASSPSFGDLGEKLFF
TRBV6-1	.	TRBJ1-1	CASSEARTGRTEAFF
TRBV4-1	.	TRBJ2-5	CASSPIGGRGQETQYF
TRBV30	many	TRBJ2-7	CAWSVGQGLGEQYF
TRBV6-2/TRBV6-3	many	TRBJ2-1	CASSYSGGSEQFF
TRBV20-1	many	TRBJ1-4	CSAETGQQMEKLFF
TRBV20-1	.	TRBJ2-5	CSVPRLAGVQETQYF
TRBV4-2	few	TRBJ2-1	CASSQVDDYNEQFF
TRBV6-1	.	TRBJ2-1	CASSFEWNEQFF